The 5 T cell receptor beta chains below were found in one sample sequenced in a study of CD8+ T cells in alopecia areata (dated by TCRdb to about 2018). Library preparation was by the immunoSEQ multiplex PCR assay. For TCR sequencing, RNA was extracted from every sample and reverse transcribed into cDNA to serve as template. This immuneACCESS table, as held by TCRdb, lists in-frame sequences with V and J called but not all clones. Of the missing ones, under half trace to an unresolved V gene in checked studies; the others have no known cause. The sample yields fewer than 250,000 clones; 40% to 45% were counted once. Roughly 2.6% of the sample is in the top ten clones. Per the publication, the treatment or condition label means: oral pan-JAK inhibitor, 5-10 mg twice daily. The specimen was CD4+ T cells sorted from blood, collected between weeks 36 and 40, from a patient treated with tofacitinib. These receptors came from a human donor with alopecia areata.

The chain employs TRBV9 and TRBJ2-6; D call uncertain. V shed 3 bases and J shed 0 bases, with 4 bases lying between them. The germline V gene encodes CDR1 SGDLS and CDR2 YYNGEE. This CDR3 has 14 amino acids. CDR3 DNA: TGTGCCAGCAGCGCCTACTCTGGGGCCAACGTCCTGACTTTC. Its protein product is CASSAYSGANVLTF.

V usage is TRBV9 and J usage is TRBJ2-5, with 10 nucleotides matching TRBD1. The trim removed 3 bases at V and 4 bases at J, leaving 9 bases unmatched. The germline gives CDR1 SGDLS, CDR2 YYNGEE. The CDR3 sequence is 16 residues long. DNA for the CDR3: TGTGCCAGCAGCGACTGGACAGGGGGTTCGTCAGAGACCCAGTACTTC. Protein product: CASSDWTGGSSETQYF.

This clone was found a few times. The DNA for the CDR3 is TGTGCCAGCAGTGAAGGGACTGGGGTAGCGAGCTCCTACGAGCAGTACTTC. Encoded protein: CASSEGTGVASSYEQYF. The chain employs TRBV2 and TRBJ2-7; perhaps TRBD2 as D (5 bases). Trimming took 1 base from V and 0 from J, leaving 16 bases between them. The CDR3 is 17 amino acids. The V gene's germline CDR1 is SNHLY and CDR2 FYNNEI.

This sequence joins TRBV15 and TRBJ1-5, with D unclear. V lost 0 bases, J lost 5 bases, and 8 bases lay in between. This CDR3 comprises 14 residues. Germline values: CDR1 LNHNV, CDR2 YYDKDF (reference sequence). This CDR3 is CATSRDRVDQPQHF. Written as DNA, the CDR3 is TGTGCCACCAGCAGAGATAGGGTCGATCAGCCCCAGCATTTT.

The chain combines TRBV29-1 with TRBJ1-1; TRBD1 aligns across 7 bases. The J segment lost 0 bases and the V segment lost 1 base, leaving 11 bases of the junction unmatched. The germline V gene has CDR1 SQVTM and CDR2 ANQGSEA. The CDR3 is 17 residues long. CDR3 nucleotides: TGCAGCGTTGAAGCGGGACAGAGAGGGGGTATGAACACTGAAGCTTTCTTT. Protein sequence: CSVEAGQRGGMNTEAFF.